This T cell receptor beta chain emerged from a study of a mutant IDH1 vaccine in newly diagnosed glioma (dated by TCRdb to about 2021). As for the study more broadly: Patients received eight vaccinations in weeks 1, 3, 5, 7, 11, 15, 19 and 23, corresponding to visits V03 through V10. Vaccination was initiated 4-6 weeks after radiotherapy alone, or concurrently with temozolomide cycles in the chemotherapy-containing groups. Of the 25 to 35 patients who were treated, 62.5% were male and approximately 40% were female, and the mean age was approximately 40 years. Prior to enrollment, standard therapy consisting of radiotherapy alone, temozolomide alone, or radiochemotherapy with temozolomide had been administered to patients, with the combination being received by most patients. Peripheral blood was collected at six visits: V03 (baseline), V05, V07, V10, V12 and V13. Longitudinal TCRB deep sequencing was performed for about 25 treated patients wherever samples were available for exploratory analyses. General study outcomes and caveats: Changes in the top peripheral T cell clonotypes picked up by TCRB sequencing did not appear to be linked to pseudoprogression. PBMC samples for TCRB deep sequencing were selected based on availability. Vaccine-induced immune responses across multiple MHC alleles were detected in 90% to 95% of patients. The authors stated that sample limitations prevented analyses of patient blood samples from being reproduced.

Cut back by 2 bases and 0 bases, the V and J ends lie 2 bases apart. The CDR3 has 14 amino acids, counting the end cysteine and phenylalanine. The entry retains the CDR3 DNA only, 42 bases that are in frame from base 1. The germline V gene (reference sequence) provides CDR1 MNHNY and CDR2 SVGAGI. Preparation of the library involved the immunoSEQ multiplex PCR assay. The hsTCRB Kit was used according to the manufacturer's protocol to amplify rearranged TCR beta chain sequences. An Illumina MiSeq was used to sequence the TCRB libraries. The paper's data handling went like this. The proprietary platform of the kit vendor was used for demultiplexing, trimming and gene mapping. TCRdb holds this immuneACCESS table with in-frame rearrangements only. Some clones are missing; in checked studies, unresolved V genes explain under half, and the rest has no known cause. The V and J calls and clone size are taken from that table; D and trimming were inferred from the DNA. This sample is represented by about 65,000 clones; approximately 81% of them were singletons. Approximately 4.3% of the sample goes to the ten largest clones.

Details on this clone: Its antigen target is currently unknown. A much larger clonotype is one base distant, so this may be a read error.

The time point label, as the study defines it: week 23, last vaccination. Each vaccine dose, consisting of 300 ug of a 20-mer mutant IDH1 peptide in Montanide, was administered subcutaneously with topical imiquimod. The donors had newly diagnosed IDH1-mutant astrocytomas of WHO grade 3 or 4 that showed loss of nuclear ATRX. The samples were drawn from NOA16, a multicentre, single-arm, open-label phase I trial in Germany that tested a mutant IDH1 peptide vaccine in humans for the first time. Genomic DNA for TCRB sequencing was extracted from EDTA blood using the DNeasy Blood and Tissue Kit. The V and J genes are TRBV6-6 and TRBJ2-6; a confident D gene designation cannot be given. The sample consisted of PBMCs, taken from a glioma patient whose treatment included an IDH1 peptide vaccine. The sequence was collected from a man aged 30-40 years with glioma. Here the CDR3 is given as CASSYSSGANVLTF. The nucleotide sequence is TGTGCCAGCAGTTACAGCTCTGGGGCCAACGTCCTGACTTTC.